In its sample, the clone carrying this T cell receptor beta chain was seen a few times. V gave up 3 bases and J gave up 3 bases; unmatched junction bases: 1. Germline V gives CDR1 SGHTA, CDR2 FQGNSA. The CDR3 spans 13 residues. The sample belongs to a study of T-cell reconstitution after alpha-beta-depleted transplantation in children. Researchers prepared the TCRbeta library using unique molecular identifiers, the study reports. TCRdb re-analysed the PCR reads in MiXCR, keeping a single row per CDR3 protein. The table shows about 500,000 distinct CDR3 sequences, with about 30% occurring only once. The source of this sequence is a human donor who donated a stem cell graft to a child with aplastic anemia. The chain is built from TRBV7-2 and TRBJ2-7, with 8 bases fitting TRBD1. This specimen was PBMCs from the stem cell graft donor, taken from the stem cell graft. The CDR3 coding sequence is TGTGCCAGCAGCTTGGGACAGGACTACGAGCAGTACGTC. Translated: CASSLGQDYEQYV.